This section outlines one T cell receptor beta chain sequence together with its context. These data belong to a study of blood T cell repertoires in COVID-19. Here immunoSEQ multiplex PCR was the method, and the copy in TCRdb shows in-frame clones only, minus some. In the table there are about 190,000 clones, less than 85% of which are singletons. What was sequenced was peripheral blood. This receptor was obtained from a woman between 50 and 59 years old with acute or convalescent COVID-19.

The CDR3 DNA sequence: TGTGCCAGCAGTCCAGGGCGGGGGGTCTATGGCTACACCTTC. This translates into CASSPGRGVYGYTF. The chain uses TRBV27 and TRBJ1-2; possibly TRBD1 for D (5 bases). CDR3 length equals 14 residues. CDR1 MNHEY and CDR2 SMNVEV come from the germline V gene (reference sequence). V gave up 5 bases and J gave up 4 bases, with 14 bases separating them.